This TCR beta chain was documented in a study of cytomegalovirus exposure and HLA in healthy donors. Study-level points and caveats: Subsequent analysis found a tendency for first-cohort TCR clusters to co-occur within the 120 or so validation repertoires. Rare TCR sequences predominated, though certain public TCRs were found in many donors.

Sequencing used immunoSEQ multiplex PCR; TCRdb keeps in-frame clones, though not all of them. The table has some 69,000 clones, nearly 96% seen once. The CDR3 is 14 residues long. Trimming removed 0 bases from V and 0 bases from J, with 7 bases in between. Germline V gives CDR1 SGHRS, CDR2 YFSETQ. Note on this clone: Its target is not known.

This TCR derives from a woman under 30 in good health and CMV-seropositive. The chain has TRBV5-1 and TRBJ2-7; unclear D gene. Material: PBMCs. The CDR3 spells CASSLASSSYEQYF. The DNA for the CDR3 is TGCGCCAGCAGCTTGGCCTCTAGCTCCTACGAGCAGTACTTC.